This T cell receptor beta chain was recorded in a study of T cells in Graves' hyperthyroidism and ophthalmopathy. There are many counts of this clonotype. CDR1 is LGHDT, CDR2 YNNKEL, per germline (reference sequence). CDR3 size: 17 residues. Between the trimmed V and J ends, which lost 1 base and 0 bases, there was a span of 13 bases. Amplification targeted TCR beta CDR3 regions from RNA transcripts. The TCR CDR3 first-round RT-PCR relied on the HTBI primer set. TCRdb called the multiplex PCR reads again in MiXCR, with one record for every CDR3 protein. In the table there are 500,000 to 800,000 distinct CDR3 sequences, about 14% of which are singletons. Ophthalmopathy cases met thresholds of Clinical Activity Score at least 3, NOSPECS grade at least 4 and duration under 3 months. Researchers barred patients who had uncontrolled infection, other autoimmune disease, pregnancy or lactation.

This clonotype originated in a woman between 45 and 65 years old with Graves' ophthalmopathy. The material sequenced was blood. The chain combines TRBV3-1 with TRBJ1-3; D may be TRBD1 (6 bases). The CDR3 coding sequence is TGTGCCAGCAGCCAAGCCCTGGACAGCTACTCTGGAAACACCATATATTTT. Its protein is CASSQALDSYSGNTIYF.